This is a list of T cell receptor beta chains from one sample in a study of identifying expanded T cells in peripheral blood. The assay was immunoSEQ multiplex PCR, and TCRdb's table has in-frame clones only and misses some. The sample consists of about 120,000 clones, more than 80% of them appearing once. The sequencing sample was made of blood. These receptors were obtained from a person aged 18 to 70 in good health. CDR3s include the opening cysteine and the closing phenylalanine or tryptophan. A D gene is named only where the DNA matches it firmly. Some rows have no size entry. The others give once, few or many, or a class for an expanded clone.

>.|TRBJ2-2|TRBV18|.
CASSPFEDTGELFF
TGTGCCAGCTCACCTTTTGAGGACACCGGGGAGCTGTTTTTT
>few|TRBJ1-6|TRBV5-1|TRBD1
CASRDSDNSPLHF
TGCGCCAGCCGGGACAGTGATAATTCACCCCTCCACTTT
>.|TRBJ2-3|TRBV6-5|.
CASSLPGTDTQYF
TGTGCCAGCAGCTTGCCCGGCACAGATACGCAGTATTTT
>.|TRBJ1-1|TRBV27|.
CASSHDGGGTEAFF
TGTGCCAGCAGCCATGATGGGGGAGGAACTGAAGCTTTCTTT
>.|TRBJ1-2|TRBV29-1|TRBD1
CSTPDRANYGYTF
TGCAGCACACCAGACAGGGCTAACTATGGCTACACCTTC
>.|TRBJ2-7|TRBV7-8|.
CASRHTQGPINEQYF
TGTGCCAGCAGGCACACTCAGGGGCCCATTAACGAGCAGTACTTC
>.|TRBJ1-4|TRBV6-5|.
CASSYYAGGEKLFF
TGTGCCAGCAGTTACTATGCGGGCGGTGAAAAACTGTTTTTT
>.|TRBJ2-7|TRBV5-1|.
CASSSDPRGYEQYF
TGCGCCAGCAGCTCGGATCCCAGAGGCTACGAGCAGTACTTC
>.|TRBJ2-5|TRBV7-2|.
CASSLVHSGGETQYF
TGTGCCAGCAGCTTAGTGCATAGCGGTGGGGAGACCCAGTACTTC
>.|TRBJ2-6|TRBV6-6|.
CASSFGSGANVLTF
TGTGCCAGCAGTTTTGGGTCTGGGGCCAACGTCCTGACTTTC
>.|TRBJ2-7|TRBV5-1|TRBD1
CASQTGTGSDEQYF
TGCGCCAGTCAAACCGGGACAGGGAGCGACGAGCAGTACTTC
>.|TRBJ1-1|TRBV4-3|.
CASSLNPLLVTDTEAFF
TGCGCCAGCAGCCTAAACCCCCTTCTCGTTACGGACACTGAAGCTTTCTTT
>.|TRBJ1-1|TRBV6-5|TRBD1
CASRDRGSTEAFF
TGTGCCAGCCGGGACAGGGGGTCCACTGAAGCTTTCTTT
>.|TRBJ1-2|TRBV19|.
CASSILLEDYGYTF
TGTGCCAGTAGTATCCTTCTGGAAGACTATGGCTACACCTTC
>.|TRBJ2-7|TRBV13|.
CASSLGAVVWEQYF
TGTGCCAGCAGCTTAGGCGCGGTGGTGTGGGAGCAGTACTTC
>few|TRBJ1-2|TRBV5-6|.
CASSPRTSYGYTF
TGTGCCAGCAGCCCCCGCACTAGCTATGGCTACACCTTC
>.|TRBJ2-1|TRBV7-9|.
CAVDLEQGLHNEQFF
TGTGCCGTAGACCTCGAACAGGGATTACACAATGAGCAGTTCTTC
>.|TRBJ2-1|TRBV11-3|TRBD1
CASKPGQGVNEQFF
TGTGCCAGCAAACCGGGACAGGGAGTCAATGAGCAGTTCTTC
>.|TRBJ1-6|TRBV5-4|.
CASSLDRESPLHF
TGTGCCAGCAGCTTGGACAGGGAATCACCCCTCCACTTT
>once|TRBJ2-3|TRBV18|.
CASSPTYSTDTQYF
TGTGCCAGCTCACCGACCTACAGCACAGATACGCAGTATTTT
>.|TRBJ2-3|TRBV15|.
CATSKGNTVTDTQYF
TGTGCCACCAGCAAAGGGAATACAGTCACAGATACGCAGTATTTT
>few|TRBJ2-6|TRBV6-5|.
CASSYSNDGANVLTF
TGTGCCAGCAGTTACTCGAATGACGGGGCCAACGTCCTGACTTTC
>.|TRBJ2-7|TRBV5-6|TRBD2
CASRLAASGAYEQYF
TGTGCCAGCAGACTTGCGGCTAGCGGGGCCTACGAGCAGTACTTC
>.|TRBJ2-7|TRBV6-1|.
CASLPRSGAAEQYF
TGTGCCAGCCTCCCGCGATCGGGGGCTGCCGAGCAGTACTTC
>.|TRBJ2-1|TRBV29-1|TRBD1
CSVGQGWSNEQFF
TGCAGCGTCGGACAGGGTTGGTCGAATGAGCAGTTCTTC
>.|TRBJ2-5|TRBV4-1|TRBD2
CASSQVSSGGQETQYF
TGCGCCAGCAGCCAAGTCTCTAGCGGGGGCCAAGAGACCCAGTACTTC
>.|TRBJ1-5|TRBV12-2|.
CASRLGPLIGQPQHF
TGTGCAAGTCGCTTAGGGCCACTAATAGGTCAGCCCCAGCATTTT
>.|TRBJ2-7|TRBV7-6|.
CASSLSGSYEQYF
TGTGCCAGCAGCCTCAGCGGCTCCTACGAGCAGTACTTC
>.|TRBJ1-5|TRBV4-1|TRBD1
CASSQESVGQGGQPQHF
TGCGCCAGCAGCCAAGAATCCGTGGGACAGGGTGGGCAGCCCCAGCATTTT
>once|TRBJ1-5|TRBV9|.
CAIPRGTNQPQHF
TGTGCCATCCCCCGGGGGACGAATCAGCCCCAGCATTTT
>.|TRBJ1-1|TRBV7-2|.
CASSMRQHEAFF
TGTGCCAGCAGCATGAGACAGCATGAAGCTTTCTTT
>.|TRBJ2-3|TRBV10-3|.
CAISESFGTGGPTDTQYF
TGTGCCATCAGTGAGTCGTTTGGGACGGGGGGCCCCACAGATACGCAGTATTTT
>.|TRBJ2-5|TRBV5-1|TRBD1
CASSPRQGPAETQYF
TGCGCCAGCAGCCCTCGACAGGGCCCGGCGGAGACCCAGTACTTC
>once|TRBJ1-1|TRBV5-1|.
CASSLALAATEAFF
TGCGCCAGCAGCTTGGCCCTCGCCGCAACTGAAGCTTTCTTT
>once|TRBJ2-5|TRBV28|.
CASRDSDQETQYF
TGTGCCAGCAGAGACAGCGATCAAGAGACCCAGTACTTC
>.|TRBJ1-2|TRBV2|TRBD1
CASRMDRGGYGYTF
TGTGCCAGCAGAATGGACAGGGGAGGCTATGGCTACACCTTC